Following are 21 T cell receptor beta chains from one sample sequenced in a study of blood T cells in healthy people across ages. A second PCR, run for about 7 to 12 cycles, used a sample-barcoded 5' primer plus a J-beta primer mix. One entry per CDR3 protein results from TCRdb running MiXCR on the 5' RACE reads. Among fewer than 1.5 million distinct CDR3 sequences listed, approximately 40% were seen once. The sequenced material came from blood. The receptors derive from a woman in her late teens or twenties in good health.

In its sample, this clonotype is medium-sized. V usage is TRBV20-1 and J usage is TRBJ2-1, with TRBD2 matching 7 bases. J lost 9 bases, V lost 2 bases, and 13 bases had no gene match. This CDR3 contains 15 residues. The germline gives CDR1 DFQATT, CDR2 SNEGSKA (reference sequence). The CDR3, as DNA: TGCAGTGCTAGACCAGGACTAGGAGATGGCGGTGAGCAGTTCTTC. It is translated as CSARPGLGDGGEQFF.

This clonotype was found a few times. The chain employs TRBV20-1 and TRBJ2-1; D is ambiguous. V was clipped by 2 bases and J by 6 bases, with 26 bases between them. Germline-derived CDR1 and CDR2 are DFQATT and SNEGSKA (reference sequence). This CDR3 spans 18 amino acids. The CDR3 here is CSARSDKTDLRRRNEQFF. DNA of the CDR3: TGCAGTGCTAGAAGTGATAAGACGGACCTTCGGCGGCGCAATGAGCAGTTCTTC.

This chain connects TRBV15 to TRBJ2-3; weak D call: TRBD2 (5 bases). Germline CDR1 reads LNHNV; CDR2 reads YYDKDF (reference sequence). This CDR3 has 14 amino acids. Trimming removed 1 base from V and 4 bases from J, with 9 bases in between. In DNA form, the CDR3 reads TGTGCCACCAGCAGAGGAGCAGCGGCAGATACGCAGTATTTT. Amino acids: CATSRGAAADTQYF.

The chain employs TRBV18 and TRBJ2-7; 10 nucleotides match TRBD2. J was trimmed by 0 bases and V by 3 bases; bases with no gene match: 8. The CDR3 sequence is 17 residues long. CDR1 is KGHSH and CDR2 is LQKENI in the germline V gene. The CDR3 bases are TGTGCCAGCTCACCCGTAACTAGCGGGGTGAGCTCCTACGAGCAGTACTTC. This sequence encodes CASSPVTSGVSSYEQYF.

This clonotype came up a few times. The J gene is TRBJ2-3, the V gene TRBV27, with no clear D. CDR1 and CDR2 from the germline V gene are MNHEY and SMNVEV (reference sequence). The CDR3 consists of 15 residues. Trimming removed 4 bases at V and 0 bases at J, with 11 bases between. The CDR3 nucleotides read TGTGCCAGCAGTTCGTTACTTACTAGCACAGATACGCAGTATTTT. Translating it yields CASSSLLTSTDTQYF.

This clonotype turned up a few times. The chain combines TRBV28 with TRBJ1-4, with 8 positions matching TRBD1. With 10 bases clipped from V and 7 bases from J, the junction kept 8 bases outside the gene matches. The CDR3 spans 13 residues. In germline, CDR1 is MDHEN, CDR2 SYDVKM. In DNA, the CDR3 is TGTGCCACCTTGGGACAGGACCGTGAAAAACTGTTTTTT. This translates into CATLGQDREKLFF.

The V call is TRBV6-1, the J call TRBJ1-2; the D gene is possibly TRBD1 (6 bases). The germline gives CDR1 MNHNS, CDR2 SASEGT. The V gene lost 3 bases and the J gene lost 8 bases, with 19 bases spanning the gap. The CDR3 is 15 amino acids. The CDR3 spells CASSENRDPYWGYTF. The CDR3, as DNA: TGTGCCAGCAGTGAGAACAGGGACCCCTACTGGGGCTACACCTTC.

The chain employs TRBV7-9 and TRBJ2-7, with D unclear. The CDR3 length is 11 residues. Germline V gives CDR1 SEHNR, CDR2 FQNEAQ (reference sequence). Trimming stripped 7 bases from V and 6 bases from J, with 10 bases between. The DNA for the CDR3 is TGTGCCAGCACGTCTTCCGGCGAGCAGTACTTC. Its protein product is CASTSSGEQYF.

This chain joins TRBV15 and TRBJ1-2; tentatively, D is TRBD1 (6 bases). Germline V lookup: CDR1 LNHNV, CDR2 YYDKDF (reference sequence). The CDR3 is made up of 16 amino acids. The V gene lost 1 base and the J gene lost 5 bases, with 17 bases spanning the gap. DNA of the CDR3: TGTGCCACCAGCAGAGTGTATGAAGGGGGAGCGTATGGCTACACCTTC. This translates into CATSRVYEGGAYGYTF.

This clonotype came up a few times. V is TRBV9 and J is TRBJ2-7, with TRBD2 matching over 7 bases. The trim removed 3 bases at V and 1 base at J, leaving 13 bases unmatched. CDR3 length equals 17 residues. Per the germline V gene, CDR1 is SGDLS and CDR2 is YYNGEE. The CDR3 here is CASSAPRASGLSYEQYF. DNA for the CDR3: TGTGCCAGCAGCGCCCCTCGGGCTAGCGGATTATCCTACGAGCAGTACTTC.

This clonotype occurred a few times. CDR3: CASSDTPPGEQFF. CDR3 in DNA: TGTGCCAGCAGTGACACGCCTCCCGGTGAGCAGTTCTTC. The V call is TRBV2, the J call TRBJ2-1; D is undetermined. The ends were cut back, 3 bases at V and 9 bases at J, with 12 bases in the middle. This CDR3 comprises 13 residues. In germline, CDR1 is SNHLY, CDR2 FYNNEI. Filled out from reference TRBV2 and TRBJ2-1, the complete variable domain reads EPEVTQTPSHQVTQMGQEVILRCVPISNHLYFYWYRQILGQKVEFLVSFYNNEISEKSEIFDDQFSVERPDGSNFTLKIRSTKLEDSAMYFCASSDTPPGEQFFGPGTRLTVL.

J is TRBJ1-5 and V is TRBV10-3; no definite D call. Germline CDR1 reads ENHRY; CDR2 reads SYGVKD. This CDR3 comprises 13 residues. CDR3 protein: CGTGRNSNQPQHF. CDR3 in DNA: TGTGGGACGGGCCGGAATAGCAATCAGCCCCAGCATTTT.

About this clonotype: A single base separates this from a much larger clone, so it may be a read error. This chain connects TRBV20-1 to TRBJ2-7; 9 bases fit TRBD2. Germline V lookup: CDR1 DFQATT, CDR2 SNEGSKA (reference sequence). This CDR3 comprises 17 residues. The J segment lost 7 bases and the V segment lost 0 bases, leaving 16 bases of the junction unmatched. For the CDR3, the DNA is TGCAGTGCTAGAGATAGCGAGCGGGGGGTTTCCTACAATGAGCAGTACTTC. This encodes CSARDSERGVSYNEQYF.

The CDR3 protein is CASSRSRSGSIYEQYF. For the CDR3, the DNA is TGTGCCAGCAGCCGAAGTCGTAGCGGGAGTATCTACGAGCAGTACTTC. The chain links TRBV3-1 to TRBJ2-7, with TRBD2 matching over 9 bases. V was clipped by 4 bases and J by 3 bases; unmatched bases: 10. CDR1 and CDR2 from the germline V gene are LGHDT and YNNKEL (reference sequence). This CDR3 has 16 amino acids.

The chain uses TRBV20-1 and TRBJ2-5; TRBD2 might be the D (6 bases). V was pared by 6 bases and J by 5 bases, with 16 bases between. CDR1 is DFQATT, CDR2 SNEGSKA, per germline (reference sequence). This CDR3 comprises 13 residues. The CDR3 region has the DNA TGCAGTGCCCAACTAGCAGGACGCGAGACCCAGTACTTC. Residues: CSAQLAGRETQYF.

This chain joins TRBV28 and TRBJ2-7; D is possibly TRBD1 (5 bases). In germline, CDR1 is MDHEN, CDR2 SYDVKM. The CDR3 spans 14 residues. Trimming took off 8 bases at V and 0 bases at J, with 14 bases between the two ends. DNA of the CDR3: TGTGCCAGCCATCCTGAAGGGGACTCCTACGAGCAGTACTTC. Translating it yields CASHPEGDSYEQYF.

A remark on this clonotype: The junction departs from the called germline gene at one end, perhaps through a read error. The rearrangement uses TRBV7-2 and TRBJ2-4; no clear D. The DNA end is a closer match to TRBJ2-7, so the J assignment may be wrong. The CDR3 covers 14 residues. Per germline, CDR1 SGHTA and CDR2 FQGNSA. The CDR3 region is CDSSLPPELVEQYF. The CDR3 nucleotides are TGTGACAGCAGCTTGCCCCCGGAGCTGGTCGAGCAGTACTTC.

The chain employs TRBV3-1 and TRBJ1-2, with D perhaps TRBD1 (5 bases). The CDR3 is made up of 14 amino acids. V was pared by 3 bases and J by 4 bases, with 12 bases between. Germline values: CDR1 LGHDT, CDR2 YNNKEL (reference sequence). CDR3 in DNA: TGTGCCAGCAGCCAGTGGGACCTAATCTATGGCTACACCTTC. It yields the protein CASSQWDLIYGYTF.

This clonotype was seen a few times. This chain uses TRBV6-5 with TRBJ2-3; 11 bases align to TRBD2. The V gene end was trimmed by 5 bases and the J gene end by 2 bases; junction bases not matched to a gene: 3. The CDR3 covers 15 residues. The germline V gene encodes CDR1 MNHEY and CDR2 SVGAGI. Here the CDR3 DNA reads TGTGCCAGCAGTACTAGCGGGAGTACCACAGATACGCAGTATTTT. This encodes CASSTSGSTTDTQYF.

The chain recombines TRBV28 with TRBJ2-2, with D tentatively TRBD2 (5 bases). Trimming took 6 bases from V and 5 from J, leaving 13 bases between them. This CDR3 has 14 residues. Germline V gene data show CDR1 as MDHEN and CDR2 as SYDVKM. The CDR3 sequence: CASSALPGTGELFF. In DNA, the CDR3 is TGTGCCAGCAGCGCCCTCCCGGGGACCGGGGAGCTGTTTTTT.

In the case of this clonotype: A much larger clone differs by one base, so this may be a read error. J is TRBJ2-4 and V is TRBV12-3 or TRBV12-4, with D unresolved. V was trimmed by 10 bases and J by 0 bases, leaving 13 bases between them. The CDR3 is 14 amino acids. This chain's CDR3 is CANSLRLAKNIQYF. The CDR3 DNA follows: TGTGCCAACAGCCTGCGTCTAGCCAAAAACATTCAGTACTTC.